The next 16 T cell receptor beta chains were all read from a single sample in a study of blood T cell repertoires in COVID-19. The repertoire was sequenced with immunoSEQ multiplex PCR; TCRdb's copy has only in-frame clones and lacks some. Here the sample spans 90,000 or so clones, roughly 85% being singletons. The sample was peripheral blood. The receptors come from a human donor in a cohort sampled during active COVID-19.

This clone was counted a single time. The rearrangement joins TRBV6-2 or TRBV6-3 to TRBJ2-2; 10 bases line up with TRBD2. Germline V gene data show CDR1 as MNHEY and CDR2 as SVGEGT. CDR3 length: 16 amino acids. With 6 bases clipped from V and 5 bases from J, the junction kept 9 bases outside the gene matches. The CDR3 DNA reads as TGTGCCAGCAGCCCTACTAGCGGGACTGTGACCGGGGAGCTGTTTTTT. Translation gives CASSPTSGTVTGELFF.

The chain is built from TRBV23-1 and TRBJ1-2; TRBD1 matches at 7 bases. TRBV23-1 carries the ORF label, with uncertain function. J was trimmed by 2 bases and V by 8 bases; bases with no gene match: 8. The CDR3 is made up of 14 amino acids. CDR3 DNA: TGCGCCAGCGCACCGGGACAGAAGAACTATGGCTACACCTTC. It encodes CASAPGQKNYGYTF.

This chain uses TRBV2 with TRBJ2-7; 11 nucleotides match TRBD2. CDR3 size: 17 residues. V lost 5 bases and J lost 3; bases outside the gene matches: 12. Germline-derived CDR1 and CDR2 are SNHLY and FYNNEI. The CDR3 reads CASSQAELAGVGYEQYF. The CDR3 DNA reads as TGTGCCAGCAGTCAGGCGGAACTAGCGGGAGTTGGCTACGAGCAGTACTTC.

This clone appeared a single time. This rearrangement joins TRBV2 to TRBJ2-5, with a tentative D call TRBD2 (5 bases). Trimming left V 8 bases short and J 3 bases short, with 10 bases between. Germline V gives CDR1 SNHLY, CDR2 FYNNEI. The CDR3 runs to 12 residues. The CDR3 coding sequence is TGTGCCAGCTTCCTAGCCGAAGAGACCCAGTACTTC. Amino acids: CASFLAEETQYF. Full variable domain (outside the CDR3, taken from reference TRBV2 and TRBJ2-5): EPEVTQTPSHQVTQMGQEVILRCVPISNHLYFYWYRQILGQKVEFLVSFYNNEISEKSEIFDDQFSVERPDGSNFTLKIRSTKLEDSAMYFCASFLAEETQYFGPGTRLLVL.

This clone was seen just once. Here the CDR3 DNA reads TGTGCCAGCAGCCCCCGGACAGGGCCGGAGGGGGCCAACGTCCTGACTTTC. The encoded protein is CASSPRTGPEGANVLTF. V usage is TRBV7-3 and J usage is TRBJ2-6; 8 nucleotides align to TRBD1. The CDR3 has 17 residues. In germline, CDR1 is SGHTA, CDR2 FQGTGA. The V and J ends lost 5 bases and 4 bases, in that order; junction bases with no gene match: 10.

Only one count was recorded for this clone. This chain connects TRBV9 to TRBJ1-4; perhaps TRBD1 as D (5 bases). Between the trimmed V and J ends, which lost 0 bases and 3 bases, there was a span of 12 bases. The CDR3 length is 16 residues. CDR1 is SGDLS, CDR2 YYNGEE, per germline. The chain's CDR3 is CASSVGQSYSNEKLFF. CDR3 in DNA: TGTGCCAGCAGCGTAGGACAGAGTTATTCTAATGAAAAACTGTTTTTT. Full variable domain (remainder filled in from reference TRBV9 and TRBJ1-4): DSGVTQTPKHLITATGQRVTLRCSPRSGDLSVYWYQQSLDQGLQFLIQYYNGEERAKGNILERFSAQQFPDLHSELNLSSLELGDSALYFCASSVGQSYSNEKLFFGSGTQLSVL.

This sequence joins TRBV9 and TRBJ1-6; 12 bases match TRBD1. Unmatched junction bases numbered 3, after V lost 4 bases and J lost 10 bases. The germline CDR1 and CDR2 sequences are SGDLS and YYNGEE. The CDR3 spans 14 residues. The CDR3 spells CASSRDRGPSPLHF. CDR3 nucleotide sequence: TGTGCCAGCAGCAGGGACAGGGGGCCGTCACCCCTCCACTTT. Together with reference TRBV9 and TRBJ1-6, the CDR3 gives the full variable domain: DSGVTQTPKHLITATGQRVTLRCSPRSGDLSVYWYQQSLDQGLQFLIQYYNGEERAKGNILERFSAQQFPDLHSELNLSSLELGDSALYFCASSRDRGPSPLHFGNGTRLTVT.

This clone was seen only once. The chain employs TRBV5-1 and TRBJ2-7; 7 bases agree with TRBD2. The germline V gene has CDR1 SGHRS and CDR2 YFSETQ. CDR3 length equals 14 residues. V shed 2 bases and J 7 bases; nucleotides not matched to a gene: 9. The CDR3: CASSLGTGGVEQYF. In nucleotides, the CDR3 is TGCGCCAGCAGCTTAGGGACGGGAGGCGTTGAGCAGTACTTC.

The chain is built from TRBV19 and TRBJ1-5; the D is unclear. This CDR3 has 14 amino acids. The V and J ends lost 0 bases and 7 bases respectively, with 10 bases between them. Germline-derived CDR1 and CDR2 are LNHDA and SQIVND (reference sequence). The CDR3 is CASSIDSTPQPQHF. The CDR3 DNA follows: TGTGCCAGTAGTATAGACTCGACACCCCAGCCCCAGCATTTT.

The V gene is TRBV2, the J gene TRBJ2-6; TRBD1 agrees at 10 bases. With V trimmed by 4 bases and J by 12 bases, 3 bases remained unmatched. The CDR3 sequence is 13 residues long. The germline gives CDR1 SNHLY, CDR2 FYNNEI. The CDR3 region is CASSGQGAGVLTF. The CDR3 DNA reads TGTGCCAGCAGTGGACAGGGGGCGGGCGTCCTGACTTTC.

DNA of the CDR3: TGTGCCATCAGTGAGGTCTCGGGCACTGAAGCTTTCTTT. This sequence encodes CAISEVSGTEAFF. The chain uses TRBV10-3 and TRBJ1-1; no clear D gene. From germline, CDR1 is ENHRY and CDR2 SYGVKD. The CDR3 is 13 residues long. Trimming left V 2 bases short and J 4 bases short, with 8 bases between.

To note about this clone: This CDR3 is also generated by other DNA sequences in the sample. The V and J genes are TRBV11-2 and TRBJ1-1; D is undetermined. V dropped 3 bases and J dropped 1 base, with 6 bases sitting between them. This CDR3 is 13 amino acids long. Germline CDR1 is SGHAT and CDR2 is FQNNGV. CDR3: CASSFDKNTEAFF. As DNA, the CDR3 is TGTGCCAGCAGCTTTGACAAGAACACTGAAGCTTTCTTT.

V is TRBV11-2 and J is TRBJ2-5; possibly TRBD1 for D (5 bases). CDR1 and CDR2 from the germline V gene are SGHAT and FQNNGV. The CDR3 is made up of 14 amino acids. Between the trimmed V and J ends, which lost 1 base and 2 bases, there was a span of 8 bases. CDR3 DNA: TGTGCCAGCAGCTTAGGAGCAGGGCAAGAGACCCAGTACTTC. As protein: CASSLGAGQETQYF.

The chain joins TRBV28 to TRBJ2-7, with 9 bases matching TRBD1. The CDR3 is made up of 16 amino acids. Germline CDR1 reads MDHEN; CDR2 reads SYDVKM. Germline trimming cut 3 bases from V and 1 base from J; bases unmatched to any gene: 7. The chain's CDR3 is CASSFPSTGGSYEQYF. The CDR3 nucleotides read TGTGCCAGCAGTTTCCCTTCGACAGGGGGATCCTACGAGCAGTACTTC.

The J gene is TRBJ2-7, the V gene TRBV6-2 or TRBV6-3, with D maybe TRBD1 (5 bases). The CDR3 is 15 amino acids. V was cut by 0 bases and J by 2 bases, with 11 bases left in between. Germline lookup yields CDR1 MNHEY and CDR2 SVGEGT. The CDR3 DNA follows: TGTGCCAGCAGTTACTCGATTAGGGGTCCCTACGAGCAGTACTTC. Protein: CASSYSIRGPYEQYF.

The genes are TRBV2 and TRBJ2-3, with TRBD2 identical over 10 bases. The CDR3 spans 17 residues. Germline CDR1 is SNHLY and CDR2 is FYNNEI. V lost 4 bases to trimming and J lost 0 bases; unmatched junction nucleotides: 7. DNA of the CDR3: TGTGCCAGCAGTGTGGGGTTGACTAGCGGGAGCACAGATACGCAGTATTTT. It translates to CASSVGLTSGSTDTQYF.